This T cell receptor beta chain is drawn from a study of cytomegalovirus exposure and HLA in healthy donors. In the PCR, 60 Vbeta and 13 Jbeta primers were used. Repertoires were generated with immunoSEQ multiplex PCR, while TCRdb's copy carries only in-frame clones and drops some. The table lists about 240,000 clones, roughly four fifths of them singletons. This clone was recorded only once. Its antigen is unidentified. V was trimmed by 6 bases and J by 4 bases, leaving 16 bases between them. The CDR3 runs 15 residues. Germline assignment: CDR1 MNHEY and CDR2 SMNVEV (reference sequence). General observations from the study: Later on, a genetic analysis was performed. It linked a missense variant in DCLRE1C with V- and J-gene trimming of TCR beta.

The TCR comes from a woman aged 60-70 years in good health and CMV-seropositive. This chain joins TRBV27 and TRBJ2-1; the D gene is possibly TRBD2 (6 bases). Source material: PBMCs. This CDR3 is CASSRGLRDYNEQFF. The CDR3 DNA reads TGTGCCAGCAGCCGAGGACTACGTGATTACAATGAGCAGTTCTTC.